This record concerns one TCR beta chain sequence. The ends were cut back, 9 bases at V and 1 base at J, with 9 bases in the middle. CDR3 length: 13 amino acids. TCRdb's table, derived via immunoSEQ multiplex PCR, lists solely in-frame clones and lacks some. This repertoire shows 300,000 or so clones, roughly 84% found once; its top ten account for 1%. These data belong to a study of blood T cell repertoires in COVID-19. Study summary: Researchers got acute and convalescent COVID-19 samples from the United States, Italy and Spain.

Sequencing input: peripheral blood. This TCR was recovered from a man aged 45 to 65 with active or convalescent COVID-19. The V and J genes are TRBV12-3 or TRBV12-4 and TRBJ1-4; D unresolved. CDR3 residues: CASSRGTNEKLFF. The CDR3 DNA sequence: TGTGCCAGTAGCCGCGGAACTAATGAAAAACTGTTTTTT.